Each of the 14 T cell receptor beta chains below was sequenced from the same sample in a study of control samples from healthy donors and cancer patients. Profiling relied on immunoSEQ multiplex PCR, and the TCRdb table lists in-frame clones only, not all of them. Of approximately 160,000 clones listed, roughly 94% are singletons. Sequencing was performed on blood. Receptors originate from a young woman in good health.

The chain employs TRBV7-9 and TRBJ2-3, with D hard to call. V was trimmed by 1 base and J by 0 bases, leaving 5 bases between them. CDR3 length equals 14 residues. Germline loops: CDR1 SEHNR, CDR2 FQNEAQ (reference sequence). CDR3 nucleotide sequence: TGTGCCAGCAGCTTAGTCTTCAGCACAGATACGCAGTATTTT. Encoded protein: CASSLVFSTDTQYF. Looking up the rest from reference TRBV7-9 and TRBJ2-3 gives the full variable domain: DTGVSQNPRHKITKRGQNVTFRCDPISEHNRLYWYRQTLGQGPEFLTYFQNEAQLEKSRLLSDRFSAERPKGSFSTLEIQRTEQGDSAMYLCASSLVFSTDTQYFGPGTRLTVL.

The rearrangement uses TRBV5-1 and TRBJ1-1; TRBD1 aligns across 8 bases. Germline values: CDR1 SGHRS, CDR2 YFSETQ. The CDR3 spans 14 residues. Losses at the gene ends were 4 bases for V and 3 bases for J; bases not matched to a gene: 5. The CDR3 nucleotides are TGCGCCAGCAGCCCATTACAGGGGGACACTGAAGCTTTCTTT. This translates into CASSPLQGDTEAFF.

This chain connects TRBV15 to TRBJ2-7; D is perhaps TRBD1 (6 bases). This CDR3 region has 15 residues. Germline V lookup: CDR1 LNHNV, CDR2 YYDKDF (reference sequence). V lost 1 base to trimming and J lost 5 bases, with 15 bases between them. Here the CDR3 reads CATSRGQAAGHEQYF. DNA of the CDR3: TGTGCCACCAGCAGAGGACAGGCGGCAGGACACGAGCAGTACTTC.

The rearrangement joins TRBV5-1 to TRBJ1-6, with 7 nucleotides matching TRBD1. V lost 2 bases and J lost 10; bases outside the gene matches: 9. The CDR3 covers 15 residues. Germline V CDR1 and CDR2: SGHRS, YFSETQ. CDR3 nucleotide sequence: TGCGCCAGCAGCTTAAGGACAGGAGTTGTGTCACCCCTCCACTTT. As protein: CASSLRTGVVSPLHF.

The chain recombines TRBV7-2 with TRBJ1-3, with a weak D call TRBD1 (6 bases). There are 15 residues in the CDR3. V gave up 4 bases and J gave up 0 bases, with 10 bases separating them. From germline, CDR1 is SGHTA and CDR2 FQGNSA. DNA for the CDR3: TGTGCCAGCAGCTCCACAGGGCCCTCTGGAAACACCATATATTTT. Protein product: CASSSTGPSGNTIYF.

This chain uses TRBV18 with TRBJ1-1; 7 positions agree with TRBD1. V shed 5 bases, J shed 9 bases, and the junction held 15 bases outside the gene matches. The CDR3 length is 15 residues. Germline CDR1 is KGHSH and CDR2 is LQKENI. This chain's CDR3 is CASSYLQGQKTKAFF. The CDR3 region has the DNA TGTGCCAGCTCATATCTTCAGGGACAGAAAACTAAAGCTTTCTTT.

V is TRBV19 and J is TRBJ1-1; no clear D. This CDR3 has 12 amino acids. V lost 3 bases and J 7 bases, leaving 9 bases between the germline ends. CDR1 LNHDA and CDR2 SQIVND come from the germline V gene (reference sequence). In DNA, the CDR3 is TGTGCCAGTAGTATTGTTATGGGTGAAGCTTTCTTT. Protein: CASSIVMGEAFF.

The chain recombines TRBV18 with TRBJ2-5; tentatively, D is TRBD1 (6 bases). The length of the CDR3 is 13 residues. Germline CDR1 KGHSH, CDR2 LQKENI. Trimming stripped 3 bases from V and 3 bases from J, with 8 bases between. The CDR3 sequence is CASSPYREETQYF. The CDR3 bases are TGTGCCAGCTCACCTTACAGGGAAGAGACCCAGTACTTC. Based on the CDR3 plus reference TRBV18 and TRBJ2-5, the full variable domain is NAGVMQNPRHLVRRRGQEARLRCSPMKGHSHVYWYRQLPEEGLKFMVYLQKENIIDESGMPKERFSAEFPKEGPSILRIQQVVRGDSAAYFCASSPYREETQYFGPGTRLLVL.

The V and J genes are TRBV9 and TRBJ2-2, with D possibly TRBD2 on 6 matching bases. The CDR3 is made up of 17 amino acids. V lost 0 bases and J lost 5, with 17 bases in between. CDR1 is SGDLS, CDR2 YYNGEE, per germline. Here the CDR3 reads CASSVATGERRTGELFF. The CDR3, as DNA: TGTGCCAGCAGCGTAGCTACGGGGGAGCGTCGGACCGGGGAGCTGTTTTTT.

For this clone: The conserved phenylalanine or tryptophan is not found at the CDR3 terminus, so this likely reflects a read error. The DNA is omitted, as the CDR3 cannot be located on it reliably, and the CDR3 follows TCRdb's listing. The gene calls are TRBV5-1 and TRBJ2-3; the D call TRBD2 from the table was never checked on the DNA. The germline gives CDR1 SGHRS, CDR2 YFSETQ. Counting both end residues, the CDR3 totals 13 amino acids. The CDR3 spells CASSLPIPGGTPP.

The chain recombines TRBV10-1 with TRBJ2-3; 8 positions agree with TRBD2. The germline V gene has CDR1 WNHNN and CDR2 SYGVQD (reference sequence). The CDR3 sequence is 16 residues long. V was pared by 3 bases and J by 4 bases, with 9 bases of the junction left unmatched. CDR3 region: CASSDPGGNDADTQYF. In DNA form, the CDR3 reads TGCGCCAGCAGTGACCCGGGGGGGAATGATGCAGATACGCAGTATTTT.

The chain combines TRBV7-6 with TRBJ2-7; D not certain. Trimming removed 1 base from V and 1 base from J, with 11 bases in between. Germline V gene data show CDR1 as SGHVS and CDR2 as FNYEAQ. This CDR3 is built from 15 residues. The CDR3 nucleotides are TGTGCCAGCAGCTTAGTTTTACACGGTTCCTACGAGCAGTACTTC. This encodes CASSLVLHGSYEQYF.

CDR3 region: CAIKRQSSYNEQFF. CDR3 DNA: TGTGCCATCAAGCGCCAGAGCTCCTACAATGAGCAGTTCTTC. The J gene is TRBJ2-1, the V gene TRBV10-3; D unresolved. The CDR3 consists of 14 residues. The germline V and J ends were trimmed by 7 bases and 0 bases, with 10 bases remaining between them. From germline, CDR1 is ENHRY and CDR2 SYGVKD.

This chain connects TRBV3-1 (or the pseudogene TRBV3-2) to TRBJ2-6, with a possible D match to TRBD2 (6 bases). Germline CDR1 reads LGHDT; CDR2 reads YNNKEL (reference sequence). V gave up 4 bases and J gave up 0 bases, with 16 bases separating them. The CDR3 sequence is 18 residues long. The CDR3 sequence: CASSPNGRAGSGANVLTF. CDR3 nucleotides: TGTGCCAGCAGCCCCAATGGGAGAGCGGGCTCTGGGGCCAACGTCCTGACTTTC.